This is a list of T cell receptor beta chains from one sample in a study of early T cells in non-severe SARS-CoV-2 infection. In TCRdb, the 5' RACE reads were re-called with MiXCR into one record per CDR3 protein. The data contain tens of thousands of distinct CDR3 sequences, about 4% of them seen just once; the ten biggest clones take up 3.5% to 5%. The sequencing input was whole blood. The receptors derive from an adult who was a healthcare worker with PCR-confirmed SARS-CoV-2 infection or an uninfected control (not recorded which). CDR3s include the opening cysteine and the closing phenylalanine or tryptophan. Fields, in order: V gene, clone size, J gene, D gene, CDR3 protein, CDR3 DNA. The D gene is left open where the match is weak. The size entry is marked missing in some rows and otherwise reads once, few, many or a size class.

v_gene: TRBV28; abundance: many; j_gene: TRBJ2-2; d_gene: .; CDR3aa: CASSLPDEGSNTGELFF; CDR3nt: TGTGCCAGCAGTTTACCTGACGAAGGGTCGAACACCGGGGAGCTGTTTTTT
v_gene: TRBV27; abundance: many; j_gene: TRBJ2-1; d_gene: .; CDR3aa: CASSLTSSYNEQFF; CDR3nt: TGTGCCAGCAGTTTGACGAGCTCCTACAATGAGCAGTTCTTC
v_gene: TRBV7-3; abundance: many; j_gene: TRBJ2-2; d_gene: TRBD2; CDR3aa: CASSLLTSGGELFF; CDR3nt: TGTGCCAGCAGCTTACTGACTAGCGGCGGGGAGCTGTTTTTT
v_gene: TRBV3-1; abundance: few; j_gene: TRBJ2-5; d_gene: TRBD2; CDR3aa: CASSPYETSGREDF; CDR3nt: TGTGCCAGCAGCCCATATGAAACTAGCGGGAGAGAGGACTTC
v_gene: TRBV20-1; abundance: .; j_gene: TRBJ1-1; d_gene: .; CDR3aa: CSARTLEGGTEAFF; CDR3nt: TGCAGTGCCCGGACACTCGAGGGGGGCACTGAAGCTTTCTTT
v_gene: TRBV7-7; abundance: many; j_gene: TRBJ2-2; d_gene: .; CDR3aa: CASRSPNTGELFF; CDR3nt: TGTGCCAGCAGGTCCCCGAACACCGGGGAGCTGTTTTTT
v_gene: TRBV2; abundance: .; j_gene: TRBJ2-7; d_gene: .; CDR3aa: CASQGPAYEQYF; CDR3nt: TGTGCCAGTCAGGGGCCAGCCTACGAGCAGTACTTC
v_gene: TRBV5-6; abundance: many; j_gene: TRBJ1-1; d_gene: .; CDR3aa: CASSLFEVGRTEAFF; CDR3nt: TGTGCCAGCAGCTTGTTCGAAGTGGGGAGAACTGAAGCTTTCTTT
v_gene: TRBV7-2; abundance: many; j_gene: TRBJ2-3; d_gene: TRBD2; CDR3aa: CASSRKAGGADTQYF; CDR3nt: TGTGCCAGCAGCCGGAAAGCGGGAGGGGCAGATACGCAGTATTTT
v_gene: TRBV28; abundance: many; j_gene: TRBJ2-7; d_gene: .; CDR3aa: CASSSPPGTGSYEQYF; CDR3nt: TGTGCCAGCAGTTCCCCTCCGGGGACTGGGTCCTACGAGCAGTACTTC
v_gene: TRBV5-1; abundance: many; j_gene: TRBJ2-5; d_gene: TRBD2; CDR3aa: CASSQGLEETQYF; CDR3nt: TGCGCCAGCAGCCAGGGACTAGAAGAGACCCAGTACTTC
v_gene: TRBV6-5; abundance: many; j_gene: TRBJ1-2; d_gene: .; CDR3aa: CASSYSAGGGGGYTF; CDR3nt: TGTGCCAGCAGTTACTCTGCCGGTGGAGGAGGTGGCTACACCTTC
v_gene: TRBV15; abundance: few; j_gene: TRBJ2-7; d_gene: .; CDR3aa: CATSPSRLGYEQYF; CDR3nt: TGTGCCACCAGCCCGAGCAGGCTTGGCTACGAGCAGTACTTC
v_gene: TRBV29-1; abundance: many; j_gene: TRBJ1-2; d_gene: .; CDR3aa: CSVEEQQASPYGYTF; CDR3nt: TGCAGCGTTGAAGAACAGCAGGCGAGTCCCTATGGCTACACCTTC
v_gene: TRBV7-9; abundance: .; j_gene: TRBJ2-7; d_gene: .; CDR3aa: CASSFVGSPYGQYF; CDR3nt: TGTGCCAGCAGCTTCGTCGGGTCCCCCTATGGGCAGTACTTC
v_gene: TRBV5-1; abundance: many; j_gene: TRBJ2-7; d_gene: TRBD2; CDR3aa: CASSGGTSSEQYF; CDR3nt: TGCGCCAGCAGCGGGGGGACTAGCAGCGAGCAGTACTTC
v_gene: TRBV5-1; abundance: many; j_gene: TRBJ2-3; d_gene: TRBD2; CDR3aa: CASSLVASGAADTQYF; CDR3nt: TGCGCCAGCAGCTTGGTGGCTAGCGGGGCCGCAGATACGCAGTATTTT
v_gene: TRBV20-1; abundance: many; j_gene: TRBJ2-7; d_gene: TRBD1; CDR3aa: CSGGDRGQGSYEQYF; CDR3nt: TGCAGTGGAGGGGACCGGGGACAGGGGTCCTACGAGCAGTACTTC
v_gene: TRBV4-2; abundance: medium-sized; j_gene: TRBJ2-2; d_gene: .; CDR3aa: CASSERAANTGELFF; CDR3nt: TGTGCCAGCAGCGAAAGGGCCGCGAACACCGGGGAGCTGTTTTTT
v_gene: TRBV5-1; abundance: many; j_gene: TRBJ2-7; d_gene: .; CDR3aa: CASSLASTGRSYEQYF; CDR3nt: TGCGCCAGCAGCTTGGCCAGCACAGGCCGATCCTACGAGCAGTACTTC
v_gene: TRBV7-9; abundance: few; j_gene: TRBJ2-7; d_gene: .; CDR3aa: CASSLPTLSSYEQYF; CDR3nt: TGTGCCAGCAGCTTACCGACGCTTAGCTCCTACGAGCAGTACTTC
v_gene: TRBV18; abundance: many; j_gene: TRBJ1-6; d_gene: .; CDR3aa: CASSQQGPLHF; CDR3nt: TGTGCCAGCTCCCAGCAGGGGCCCCTCCACTTT
v_gene: TRBV5-4; abundance: many; j_gene: TRBJ1-1; d_gene: .; CDR3aa: CASSLGAGAMNTEAFF; CDR3nt: TGTGCCAGCAGCTTAGGGGCGGGGGCCATGAACACTGAAGCTTTCTTT
v_gene: TRBV11-3; abundance: few; j_gene: TRBJ2-2; d_gene: TRBD1; CDR3aa: CASSQTGSGELFF; CDR3nt: TGTGCCAGCAGCCAGACAGGGTCCGGGGAGCTGTTTTTT
v_gene: TRBV29-1; abundance: few; j_gene: TRBJ2-1; d_gene: TRBD2; CDR3aa: CSVDPGLAGHEQFF; CDR3nt: TGCAGCGTTGACCCCGGACTAGCGGGCCATGAGCAGTTCTTC
v_gene: TRBV11-2; abundance: many; j_gene: TRBJ2-7; d_gene: TRBD1; CDR3aa: CASSLTDRDRGTYEQYF; CDR3nt: TGTGCCAGCAGCTTAACAGACCGGGACAGGGGTACCTACGAGCAGTACTTC
v_gene: TRBV20-1; abundance: .; j_gene: TRBJ1-1; d_gene: .; CDR3aa: CSAREGWGTEAFF; CDR3nt: TGCAGTGCTAGAGAGGGCTGGGGGACTGAAGCTTTCTTT
v_gene: TRBV7-3; abundance: .; j_gene: TRBJ2-7; d_gene: .; CDR3aa: CASSSSQGGEQYF; CDR3nt: TGTGCCAGCAGCTCCTCCCAGGGCGGCGAGCAGTACTTC
v_gene: TRBV12-3/TRBV12-4; abundance: .; j_gene: TRBJ2-3; d_gene: TRBD1; CDR3aa: CASSSRQGAGDTQYF; CDR3nt: TGTGCCAGCAGTTCCAGACAGGGGGCAGGAGATACGCAGTATTTT
v_gene: TRBV2; abundance: many; j_gene: TRBJ2-5; d_gene: .; CDR3aa: CASKGNLPLF; CDR3nt: TGTGCCAGCAAAGGAAACTTACCCCTCTTC
v_gene: TRBV13; abundance: .; j_gene: TRBJ2-5; d_gene: .; CDR3aa: CASSSQGREETQYF; CDR3nt: TGTGCCAGCAGCTCGCAGGGGCGAGAGGAGACCCAGTACTTC
v_gene: TRBV7-2; abundance: many; j_gene: TRBJ2-5; d_gene: TRBD2; CDR3aa: CASSFSTSGNGKTQYF; CDR3nt: TGTGCCAGCAGCTTCTCGACTAGCGGGAATGGGAAGACCCAGTACTTC
v_gene: TRBV6-4; abundance: many; j_gene: TRBJ2-3; d_gene: TRBD2; CDR3aa: CASSPSGSFTDTQYF; CDR3nt: TGTGCCAGCAGTCCTAGCGGGAGTTTCACAGATACGCAGTATTTT
v_gene: TRBV29-1; abundance: many; j_gene: TRBJ2-1; d_gene: TRBD2; CDR3aa: CSGKLAGGNEQFF; CDR3nt: TGCAGCGGTAAACTAGCGGGAGGTAATGAGCAGTTCTTC
v_gene: TRBV20-1; abundance: few; j_gene: TRBJ1-1; d_gene: .; CDR3aa: CSAQKSDTEAFF; CDR3nt: TGCAGTGCCCAGAAGTCAGATACTGAAGCTTTCTTT
v_gene: TRBV7-2; abundance: many; j_gene: TRBJ1-1; d_gene: TRBD1; CDR3aa: CASSLQGAARTEAFF; CDR3nt: TGTGCCAGCAGCTTGCAGGGGGCCGCCCGCACTGAAGCTTTCTTT
v_gene: TRBV5-1; abundance: many; j_gene: TRBJ2-7; d_gene: .; CDR3aa: CASSYETSPYEQYF; CDR3nt: TGCGCCAGCAGCTATGAGACTAGTCCCTACGAGCAGTACTTC
v_gene: TRBV5-6; abundance: .; j_gene: TRBJ2-1; d_gene: TRBD1; CDR3aa: CASHSWDSYNEQFF; CDR3nt: TGTGCCAGTCATTCCTGGGACAGCTACAATGAGCAGTTCTTC
v_gene: TRBV4-1; abundance: .; j_gene: TRBJ2-1; d_gene: TRBD2; CDR3aa: CASSQGVLADSYNEQFF; CDR3nt: TGCGCCAGCAGCCAAGGGGTACTAGCGGACTCCTACAATGAGCAGTTCTTC
v_gene: TRBV7-6; abundance: medium-sized; j_gene: TRBJ2-2; d_gene: .; CDR3aa: CASSLASGAGELFF; CDR3nt: TGTGCCAGCAGCTTAGCGAGTGGCGCCGGGGAGCTGTTTTTT
v_gene: TRBV4-1; abundance: many; j_gene: TRBJ2-2; d_gene: .; CDR3aa: CASSSATGLNTGELFF; CDR3nt: TGCGCCAGCAGCTCAGCAACAGGGTTAAACACCGGGGAGCTGTTTTTT
v_gene: TRBV11-1; abundance: many; j_gene: TRBJ2-4; d_gene: .; CDR3aa: CASSTPGPAGNIQYF; CDR3nt: TGTGCCAGCAGCACTCCCGGACCAGCGGGCAACATTCAGTACTTC
v_gene: TRBV4-2; abundance: many; j_gene: TRBJ2-5; d_gene: .; CDR3aa: CASSQGASAETQYF; CDR3nt: TGTGCCAGCAGCCAAGGTGCCAGTGCGGAGACCCAGTACTTC
v_gene: TRBV11-3; abundance: many; j_gene: TRBJ2-1; d_gene: .; CDR3aa: CASSLGGTFFDEQFF; CDR3nt: TGTGCCAGCAGCTTAGGTGGGACTTTTTTCGATGAGCAGTTCTTC
v_gene: TRBV18; abundance: many; j_gene: TRBJ1-4; d_gene: .; CDR3aa: CASSLRRGGTNEKLFF; CDR3nt: TGTGCCAGCTCATTACGGCGGGGCGGAACTAATGAAAAACTGTTTTTT
v_gene: TRBV18; abundance: many; j_gene: TRBJ1-1; d_gene: .; CDR3aa: CASSPTVDMNTEAFF; CDR3nt: TGTGCCAGCTCACCGACGGTCGACATGAACACTGAAGCTTTCTTT
v_gene: TRBV4-2; abundance: few; j_gene: TRBJ1-1; d_gene: .; CDR3aa: CASSQDWNGIYTEAFF; CDR3nt: TGTGCCAGCAGCCAAGACTGGAACGGTATATACACTGAAGCTTTCTTT
v_gene: TRBV7-2; abundance: many; j_gene: TRBJ2-5; d_gene: .; CDR3aa: CASSLTGLPPQTQYF; CDR3nt: TGTGCCAGCAGCCTGACAGGTCTACCCCCGCAGACCCAGTACTTC
v_gene: TRBV24-1; abundance: many; j_gene: TRBJ2-5; d_gene: TRBD2; CDR3aa: CATSDSLAGGLETQYF; CDR3nt: TGTGCCACCAGTGATTCTCTAGCGGGAGGGTTGGAGACCCAGTACTTC
v_gene: TRBV2; abundance: many; j_gene: TRBJ1-5; d_gene: .; CDR3aa: CASSQRGGAQPQHF; CDR3nt: TGTGCCAGCAGCCAAAGGGGGGGTGCCCAGCCCCAGCATTTT
v_gene: TRBV29-1; abundance: many; j_gene: TRBJ2-7; d_gene: .; CDR3aa: CSVEGGQFSSYEQYF; CDR3nt: TGCAGCGTTGAAGGGGGACAATTCAGCTCCTACGAGCAGTACTTC
v_gene: TRBV28; abundance: many; j_gene: TRBJ2-7; d_gene: .; CDR3aa: CASSLTRVSSYEQYF; CDR3nt: TGTGCCAGCAGTTTGACTAGGGTCAGCTCCTACGAGCAGTACTTC
v_gene: TRBV20-1; abundance: few; j_gene: TRBJ2-7; d_gene: .; CDR3aa: CSAQNTGTRYEQYF; CDR3nt: TGCAGTGCTCAAAATACCGGGACAAGGTACGAGCAGTACTTC
v_gene: TRBV5-6; abundance: many; j_gene: TRBJ2-1; d_gene: .; CDR3aa: CASSLSGREFF; CDR3nt: TGTGCCAGCAGCTTGAGCGGCCGGGAGTTCTTC
v_gene: TRBV15; abundance: .; j_gene: TRBJ2-3; d_gene: .; CDR3aa: CATSRDTTTDTQYF; CDR3nt: TGTGCCACCAGCCGAGATACTACCACAGATACGCAGTATTTT
v_gene: TRBV6-1; abundance: many; j_gene: TRBJ2-7; d_gene: .; CDR3aa: CASSVRADYEQYF; CDR3nt: TGTGCCAGCAGTGTCCGGGCGGACTACGAGCAGTACTTC
v_gene: TRBV20-1; abundance: many; j_gene: TRBJ2-5; d_gene: .; CDR3aa: CSAPPQETQYF; CDR3nt: TGCAGTGCTCCGCCCCAAGAGACCCAGTACTTC
v_gene: TRBV29-1; abundance: many; j_gene: TRBJ2-5; d_gene: .; CDR3aa: CSAWTDAETQYF; CDR3nt: TGCAGCGCGTGGACAGATGCGGAGACCCAGTACTTC
v_gene: TRBV11-3; abundance: many; j_gene: TRBJ2-4; d_gene: .; CDR3aa: CASSPGGHSQIPAKNIQYF; CDR3nt: TGTGCCAGCAGCCCAGGCGGGCATAGCCAGATTCCAGCCAAAAACATTCAGTACTTC